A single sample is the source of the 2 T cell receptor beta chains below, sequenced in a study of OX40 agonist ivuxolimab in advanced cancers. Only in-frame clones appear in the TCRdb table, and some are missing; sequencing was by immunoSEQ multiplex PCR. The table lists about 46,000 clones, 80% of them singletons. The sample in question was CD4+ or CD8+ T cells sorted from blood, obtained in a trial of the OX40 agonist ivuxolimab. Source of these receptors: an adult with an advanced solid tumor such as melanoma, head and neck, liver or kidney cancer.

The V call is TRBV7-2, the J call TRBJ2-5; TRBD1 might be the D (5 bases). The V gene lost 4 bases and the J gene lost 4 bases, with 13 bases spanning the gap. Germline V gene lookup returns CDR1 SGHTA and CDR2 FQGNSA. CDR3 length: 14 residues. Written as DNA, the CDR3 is TGTGCCAGCAGCTCCGCCGGCCAGGGAGAGACCCAGTACTTC. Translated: CASSSAGQGETQYF.

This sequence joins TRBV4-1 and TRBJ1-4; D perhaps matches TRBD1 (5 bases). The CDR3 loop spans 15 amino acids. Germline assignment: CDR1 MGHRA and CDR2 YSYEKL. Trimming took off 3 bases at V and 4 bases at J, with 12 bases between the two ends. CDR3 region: CASSQGPEGNEKLFF. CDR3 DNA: TGCGCCAGCAGCCAGGGGCCAGAGGGTAATGAAAAACTGTTTTTT.